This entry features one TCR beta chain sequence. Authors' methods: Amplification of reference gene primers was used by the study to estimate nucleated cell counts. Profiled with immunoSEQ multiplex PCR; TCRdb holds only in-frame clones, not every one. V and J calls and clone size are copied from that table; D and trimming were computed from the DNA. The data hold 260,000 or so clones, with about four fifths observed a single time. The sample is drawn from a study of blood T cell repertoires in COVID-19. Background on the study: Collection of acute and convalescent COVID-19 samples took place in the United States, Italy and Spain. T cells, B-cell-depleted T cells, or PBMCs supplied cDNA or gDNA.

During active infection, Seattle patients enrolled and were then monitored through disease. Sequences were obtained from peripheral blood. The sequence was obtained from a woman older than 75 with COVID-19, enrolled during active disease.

The CDR3: CASSLPTADGYTF. The CDR3, as DNA: TGTGCCAGCAGTCTCCCCACAGCGGATGGCTACACCTTC. The chain joins TRBV6-6 to TRBJ1-2; D remains unclear. The germline V gene has CDR1 MNHNY and CDR2 SVGAGI (reference sequence). Trimming shortened V by 5 bases and J by 6 bases, and 13 bases separated the two germline ends. The CDR3 totals 13 residues.